The next 4 T cell receptor beta chains were all read from a single sample in a study of blood T cell repertoires in COVID-19 (dated by TCRdb to 2019 to 2021). The method was the immunoSEQ multiplex PCR assay. TCRdb provides this immuneACCESS table in a form limited to in-frame rearrangements. Some clones are lacking; in checked studies, under half of them reflect an unresolved V gene, and why the rest are absent is not known. For this sample there are under 250,000 clones; 80% to 90% appear just once. Roughly 8.7% of the sample lies in the top ten. Sequenced material: peripheral blood. The source is a man aged 45-65 years with active or convalescent COVID-19.

The V call is TRBV7-6, the J call TRBJ1-3, with D possibly TRBD1 on 6 matching bases. Germline CDR1 SGHVS, CDR2 FNYEAQ. There are 17 residues in the CDR3. The ends were cut back, 4 bases at V and 0 bases at J, with 16 bases in the middle. CDR3 nucleotide sequence: TGTGCCAGCAGCTCATACCTCAGGGGCCTCTCTGGAAACACCATATATTTT. Encoded protein: CASSSYLRGLSGNTIYF.

The V call is TRBV5-6, the J call TRBJ2-7, with D perhaps matching TRBD2 (5 bases). V gave up 4 bases and J gave up 4 bases, with 12 bases separating them. Germline V gene sequence: CDR1 SGHDT, CDR2 YYEEEE. The CDR3 has 13 residues. The CDR3 nucleotides are TGTGCCAGCAGCGACGGTGGGAGTTACGAGCAGTACGTC. Translated, it gives CASSDGGSYEQYV.

In this sample, this clone turned up once. This chain links TRBV7-2 with TRBJ2-3, with D unclear. The CDR3 is 14 amino acids. Germline-derived CDR1 and CDR2 are SGHTA and FQGNSA. Trimming stripped 1 base from V and 3 bases from J, with 8 bases between. As DNA, the CDR3 is TGTGCCAGCAGCTTAGTGGGCCCGACAGATACGCAGTATTTT. Translation: CASSLVGPTDTQYF.

The gene calls are TRBV3-1 (or the pseudogene TRBV3-2) and TRBJ1-1, with TRBD1 matching 8 bases. Germline values: CDR1 LGHDT, CDR2 YNNKEL (reference sequence). The CDR3 is made up of 15 amino acids. V dropped 2 bases and J dropped 4; count of bases not matched to a gene: 6. The CDR3 reads CASSQPDRVGTEAFF. The CDR3 region has the DNA TGTGCCAGCAGCCAACCGGACAGGGTAGGCACTGAAGCTTTCTTT.